The 32 T cell receptor beta chains given below trace back to one sample, sequenced in a study of blood T cell repertoires in COVID-19. The method was immunoSEQ multiplex PCR; TCRdb's version includes in-frame clones alone and lacks a portion of them. Of under 250,000 clones listed, about 85% are singletons. Sequenced sample: PBMCs or T cells enriched from blood (not recorded which). These receptors were obtained from a man aged 30 to 39 who had recovered from COVID-19.

By share, this clone ranks as medium-sized. The same CDR3 is also encoded by other DNA sequences in this sample. This chain joins TRBV7-4 and TRBJ1-5, with D possibly being TRBD1 (5 bases). Trimming took 5 bases from V and 1 from J, leaving 18 bases between them. The CDR3 has 17 amino acids. Germline lookup yields CDR1 SGHVT and CDR2 SQSDAQ. CDR3 nucleotides: TGTGCCAGCAGCGACGGATACGGGGGGGGGAGCAATCAGCCCCAGCATTTT. Translated, it gives CASSDGYGGGSNQPQHF. Variable domain in full (rest from reference TRBV7-4 and TRBJ1-5): GAGVSQSPRYKVAKRGRDVALRCDSISGHVTLYWYRQTLGQGSEVLTYSQSDAQRDKSGRPSGRFSAERPERSVSTLKIQRTEQGDSAVYLCASSDGYGGGSNQPQHFGDGTRLSIL.

V and J are TRBV10-1 and TRBJ2-2, with 7 bases lining up with TRBD2. From germline, CDR1 is WNHNN and CDR2 SYGVQD (reference sequence). V dropped 6 bases and J dropped 1; count of bases not matched to a gene: 5. The CDR3 covers 15 residues. CDR3 protein: CASSGDYRNTGELFF. DNA of the CDR3: TGCGCCAGCAGCGGGGACTACCGGAACACCGGGGAGCTGTTTTTT.

The chain joins TRBV19 to TRBJ1-5; a weak D match, TRBD1 (5 bases). The CDR3 loop spans 16 amino acids. In germline, CDR1 is LNHDA, CDR2 SQIVND (reference sequence). With 7 bases removed from V and 0 bases from J, the gap between germline ends came to 16 bases. CDR3 loop: CASTIIGEYSNQPQHF. The CDR3 DNA reads TGTGCCAGTACCATAATAGGGGAATATAGCAATCAGCCCCAGCATTTT. Combining the CDR3 with reference TRBV19 and TRBJ1-5 gives the whole variable domain DGGITQSPKYLFRKEGQNVTLSCEQNLNHDAMYWYRQDPGQGLRLIYYSQIVNDFQKGDIAEGYSVSREKKESFPLTVTSAQKNPTAFYLCASTIIGEYSNQPQHFGDGTRLSIL.

The genes are TRBV10-3 and TRBJ1-5, with 7 bases that match TRBD1. Trimming at V came to 3 bases and at J to 2 bases, leaving 7 bases not matched to a gene. Germline V gene lookup returns CDR1 ENHRY and CDR2 SYGVKD. CDR3 length equals 16 residues. The CDR3 region is CAISDPFTGGNQPQHF. The CDR3 coding sequence is TGTGCCATCAGTGACCCTTTCACAGGGGGCAATCAGCCCCAGCATTTT.

This clone was picked up a small number of times. V and J are TRBV3-1 (or the pseudogene TRBV3-2) and TRBJ1-2; D unresolved. The CDR3 has 18 residues. Germline V gene sequence: CDR1 LGHDT, CDR2 YNNKEL (reference sequence). The V and J ends lost 1 base and 0 bases respectively, with 18 bases between them. The CDR3 sequence is CASSQVGGYWLSNYGYTF. The CDR3 bases are TGTGCCAGCAGCCAAGTTGGAGGTTATTGGTTATCTAACTATGGCTACACCTTC.

V gene TRBV18 combines with J gene TRBJ1-2, with TRBD1 as a possible D gene (6 bases). Germline-derived CDR1 and CDR2 are KGHSH and LQKENI. The V end lost 6 bases, the J end lost 3 bases, and 17 bases lay between the germline ends. CDR3 length equals 15 residues. The chain's CDR3 is CASSSPGEGDYGYTF. In DNA form, the CDR3 reads TGTGCCAGCTCCTCCCCAGGAGAGGGGGACTATGGCTACACCTTC. The entire variable domain, with the rest obtained from reference TRBV18 and TRBJ1-2, is as follows: NAGVMQNPRHLVRRRGQEARLRCSPMKGHSHVYWYRQLPEEGLKFMVYLQKENIIDESGMPKERFSAEFPKEGPSILRIQQVVRGDSAAYFCASSSPGEGDYGYTFGSGTRLTVV.

The chain is built from TRBV7-2 and TRBJ2-2; TRBD1 matches at 7 bases. CDR3 length equals 16 residues. The J segment lost 0 bases and the V segment lost 5 bases, leaving 6 bases of the junction unmatched. In germline, CDR1 is SGHTA, CDR2 FQGNSA. Here the CDR3 reads CASSPTGTANTGELFF. CDR3 in DNA: TGTGCCAGCAGCCCTACAGGGACAGCGAACACCGGGGAGCTGTTTTTT.

The V call is TRBV7-2, the J call TRBJ2-5; 7 nucleotides line up with TRBD1. The CDR3 is 14 residues long. Germline V gene lookup returns CDR1 SGHTA and CDR2 FQGNSA. The J segment lost 5 bases and the V segment lost 5 bases, leaving 8 bases of the junction unmatched. The CDR3 spells CASSPGQPRETQYF. The CDR3 nucleotides read TGTGCCAGCAGCCCGGGACAGCCTCGTGAGACCCAGTACTTC.

The genes are TRBV11-2 and TRBJ2-1, with 11 bases aligning to TRBD2. CDR1 SGHAT and CDR2 FQNNGV come from the germline V gene. J gave up 0 bases and V 5 bases, and 3 bases lay outside the gene matches. The CDR3 runs to 16 residues. This chain's CDR3 is CASSTTSGSSYNEQFF. The CDR3 DNA reads as TGTGCCAGCAGCACTACTAGCGGGAGCTCCTACAATGAGCAGTTCTTC.

V and J are TRBV10-1 and TRBJ2-7, with unresolved D. This CDR3 region has 13 residues. The germline CDR1 and CDR2 sequences are WNHNN and SYGVQD (reference sequence). V lost 10 bases to trimming and J lost 0 bases, with 13 bases between them. This CDR3 reads CATSQASSYEQYF. The CDR3 nucleotides are TGCGCCACCTCTCAGGCGAGCTCCTACGAGCAGTACTTC.

CDR3 region: CASSRDLYEQYF. CDR3 in DNA: TGTGCCAGCAGCCGGGACTTATACGAGCAGTACTTC. The J gene is TRBJ2-7, the V gene TRBV5-4, with D possibly matching TRBD2 (6 bases). CDR1 is SGHNT and CDR2 is YYREEE in the germline V gene (reference sequence). The V gene lost 4 bases and the J gene lost 4 bases, with 9 bases spanning the gap. This CDR3 has 12 amino acids.

This clone was seen just once. The V gene is TRBV3-1 (or the pseudogene TRBV3-2), the J gene TRBJ1-1, with D perhaps matching TRBD1 (6 bases). The ends were cut back, 5 bases at V and 11 bases at J, with 21 bases in the middle. The CDR3 runs 14 residues. The germline CDR1 and CDR2 sequences are LGHDT and YNNKEL (reference sequence). The DNA for the CDR3 is TGTGCCAGCAGCTACCGCACCTCAGGGGCCGGGGCTTTCTTT. Residues: CASSYRTSGAGAFF.

This rearrangement joins TRBV9 to TRBJ2-5; D remains unclear. CDR3 length equals 13 residues. CDR1 is SGDLS and CDR2 is YYNGEE in the germline V gene. V shed 3 bases and J shed 4 bases, with 10 bases lying between them. The CDR3 coding sequence is TGTGCCAGCAGCGGAACTACGGGAGAGACCCAGTACTTC. Translated, it gives CASSGTTGETQYF. The whole variable domain, remainder taken from reference TRBV9 and TRBJ2-5, is DSGVTQTPKHLITATGQRVTLRCSPRSGDLSVYWYQQSLDQGLQFLIQYYNGEERAKGNILERFSAQQFPDLHSELNLSSLELGDSALYFCASSGTTGETQYFGPGTRLLVL.

The V call is TRBV6-5, the J call TRBJ2-1; D perhaps matches TRBD2 (6 bases). The CDR3 is 15 amino acids. Germline CDR1 and CDR2: MNHEY and SVGAGI. V gave up 6 bases and J gave up 7 bases, with 19 bases separating them. In nucleotides, the CDR3 is TGTGCCAGCAGCCCAAGCGGCGGGATCGTTAATGAGCAGTTCTTC. It translates to CASSPSGGIVNEQFF.

Here the CDR3 DNA reads TGTGCTAGTGGTTCCACAGGCTCTGGAAACACCATATATTTT. As protein: CASGSTGSGNTIYF. The rearrangement links TRBV12-5 to TRBJ1-3, with D perhaps TRBD1 (5 bases). Germline CDR1 LGHNT, CDR2 FRNRAP. This CDR3 has 14 amino acids. V lost 4 bases and J 0 bases, leaving 7 bases between the germline ends. The full variable domain, in which reference TRBV12-5 and TRBJ1-3 provide the parts outside the CDR3, is DARVTQTPRHKVTEMGQEVTMRCQPILGHNTVFWYRQTMMQGLELLAYFRNRAPLDDSGMPKDRFSAEMPDATLATLKIQPSEPRDSAVYFCASGSTGSGNTIYFGEGSWLTVV.

The V call is TRBV28, the J call TRBJ2-7; 9 nucleotides agree with TRBD2. CDR1 and CDR2 (germline): MDHEN, SYDVKM. This CDR3 is built from 15 residues. The V and J ends lost 6 bases and 3 bases, in that order; junction bases with no gene match: 9. CDR3 region: CASSPAGTSIYEQYF. The CDR3 region has the DNA TGTGCCAGCAGCCCCGCCGGGACTAGCATCTACGAGCAGTACTTC.

The rearrangement uses TRBV7-2 and TRBJ2-2; D is perhaps TRBD1 (6 bases). The CDR3 has 13 amino acids. V lost 5 bases to trimming and J lost 5 bases, with 9 bases between them. Germline V gene sequence: CDR1 SGHTA, CDR2 FQGNSA. The CDR3 protein is CASSLRGTGELFF. The CDR3 region has the DNA TGTGCCAGCAGCCTTAGGGGGACCGGGGAGCTGTTTTTT.

Only a few counts were recorded for this clone. The chain is built from TRBV9 and TRBJ2-1; TRBD2 might be the D (6 bases). CDR1 SGDLS and CDR2 YYNGEE come from the germline V gene. Trimming removed 3 bases from V and 6 bases from J, with 16 bases in between. The CDR3 length is 15 residues. Here the CDR3 DNA reads TGTGCCAGCAGCGCCCACGGGACTCCTCTCAATGAGCAGTTCTTC. It is translated as CASSAHGTPLNEQFF.

The V gene is TRBV9, the J gene TRBJ2-7, with 9 bases identical to TRBD1. This CDR3 has 15 amino acids. CDR1 and CDR2 (germline): SGDLS, YYNGEE. V trimming: 0 bases; J trimming: 5 bases; junction bases outside the gene matches: 6. CDR3 protein: CASSVGGQGLDEQYF. CDR3 nucleotide sequence: TGTGCCAGCAGCGTAGGGGGACAGGGTCTCGACGAGCAGTACTTC.

The V call is TRBV19, the J call TRBJ2-7; tentatively, D is TRBD2 (6 bases). CDR1 is LNHDA, CDR2 SQIVND, per germline (reference sequence). Trimming left V 0 bases short and J 0 bases short, with 9 bases between. The length of the CDR3 is 15 residues. DNA of the CDR3: TGTGCCAGTAGTATAGAGGAGGGGCCCTCCTACGAGCAGTACTTC. It specifies CASSIEEGPSYEQYF.

The gene calls are TRBV7-9 and TRBJ2-1, with 13 nucleotides matching TRBD2. Germline values: CDR1 SEHNR, CDR2 FQNEAQ (reference sequence). This CDR3 comprises 18 residues. The V gene end was trimmed by 1 base and the J gene end by 5 bases; junction bases not matched to a gene: 8. CDR3 nucleotides: TGTGCCAGCAGCTTAGTTTTTATGGGACTAGCGGGGCACAATGAGCAGTTCTTC. As protein: CASSLVFMGLAGHNEQFF.

This CDR3 reads CASGRPDGGDGYTF. CDR3 DNA: TGCGCCAGCGGAAGGCCTGATGGGGGGGATGGCTACACCTTC. The gene calls are TRBV10-2 and TRBJ1-2, with D perhaps TRBD1 (5 bases). V shed 8 bases and J shed 6 bases, with 19 bases lying between them. The CDR3 runs to 14 residues. CDR1 and CDR2 (germline): WSHSY, SAAADI.

V is TRBV6-4 and J is TRBJ2-3, with 14 bases matching TRBD2. The germline V gene has CDR1 MRHNA and CDR2 SNTAGT. V lost 6 bases, J lost 4 bases, and 15 bases stayed unmatched. This CDR3 spans 19 amino acids. CDR3 residues: CASSLEGTSGSGGADTQYF. CDR3 sequence (DNA): TGTGCCAGCAGCCTCGAAGGGACTAGCGGGAGTGGCGGGGCAGATACGCAGTATTTT.

With regard to this clone: This clone may be a read error of a much larger clone one base away. This rearrangement joins TRBV5-8 to TRBJ2-5, with D hard to call. Germline V gene sequence: CDR1 SGHTS, CDR2 YDEGEE. Trimming took off 2 bases at V and 4 bases at J, with 3 bases between the two ends. The CDR3 loop spans 11 amino acids. The DNA for the CDR3 is TGTGCCAGCAGCTTCAGAGAGACCCAGTACTTC. It codes for CASSFRETQYF.

This clone was seen a handful of times. The V and J genes are TRBV7-2 and TRBJ1-2; TRBD1 might be the D (5 bases). This CDR3 is built from 18 residues. V lost 2 bases and J lost 7, with 26 bases in between. Germline lookup yields CDR1 SGHTA and CDR2 FQGNSA. The CDR3 here is CASSLNVDTRILRAGYTF. For the CDR3, the DNA is TGTGCCAGCAGCTTAAACGTGGACACCCGAATTCTTCGAGCTGGCTACACCTTC.

This clone appeared once. This chain connects TRBV3-1 (or the pseudogene TRBV3-2) to TRBJ2-7, with 11 bases matching TRBD2. There are 13 residues in the CDR3. V shed 7 bases, J shed 4 bases, and the junction held 3 bases outside the gene matches. Germline V CDR1 and CDR2: LGHDT, YNNKEL (reference sequence). The CDR3 loop is CASNLAGGYEQYF. The DNA for the CDR3 is TGTGCCAGCAACCTAGCGGGGGGATACGAGCAGTACTTC.

The gene calls are TRBV6-5 and TRBJ2-7; TRBD2 might be the D (6 bases). Per germline, CDR1 MNHEY and CDR2 SVGAGI. Deletions cut 8 bases from V and 1 base from J, with 18 bases between. This CDR3 has 15 amino acids. The DNA for the CDR3 is TGTGCCAGCTTAAGGGCGGGATCAGCGTCCTACGAGCAGTACTTC. Protein sequence: CASLRAGSASYEQYF.

The rearrangement uses TRBV25-1 and TRBJ2-3, with 7 bases that match TRBD2. V lost 2 bases, J lost 3 bases, and 2 bases stayed unmatched. This CDR3 contains 14 residues. Looked up from germline, CDR1 is MGHDK and CDR2 is SYGVNS. The CDR3 DNA sequence: TGTGCCAGCAGTGAAATGGGACTAACAGATACGCAGTATTTT. This encodes CASSEMGLTDTQYF.

The chain couples TRBV5-4 to TRBJ1-3; perhaps TRBD1 as D (5 bases). V was clipped by 4 bases and J by 0 bases, with 14 bases between them. The CDR3 totals 16 residues. The V gene's germline CDR1 is SGHNT and CDR2 YYREEE (reference sequence). The CDR3 bases are TGTGCCAGCAGCGACCTAGACAGAACCTCTGGAAACACCATATATTTT. Amino acids: CASSDLDRTSGNTIYF.

The J gene is TRBJ1-5, the V gene TRBV7-9; TRBD1 agrees at 7 bases. V trimming: 5 bases; J trimming: 5 bases; junction bases outside the gene matches: 9. Germline values: CDR1 SEHNR, CDR2 FQNEAQ (reference sequence). This CDR3 is 15 amino acids long. The CDR3 nucleotides read TGTGCCAGCAGCAAAGACAGGGTCCAAGATCAGCCCCAGCATTTT. It is translated as CASSKDRVQDQPQHF.

V gene TRBV28 combines with J gene TRBJ2-7; weak D call: TRBD2 (6 bases). Germline lookup yields CDR1 MDHEN and CDR2 SYDVKM. The CDR3 loop spans 15 amino acids. Between the trimmed V and J ends, which lost 3 bases and 7 bases, there was a span of 19 bases. The CDR3 bases are TGTGCCAGCAGTTTGCCTGGGATGGGACGGGGGGAGCAGTACTTC. Amino acid sequence: CASSLPGMGRGEQYF.

This chain connects TRBV29-1 to TRBJ2-7; tentatively, D is TRBD1 (6 bases). The CDR3 totals 12 residues. Germline CDR1 reads SQVTM; CDR2 reads ANQGSEA. The V end lost 3 bases, the J end lost 7 bases, and 13 bases lay between the germline ends. CDR3 nucleotide sequence: TGCAGCGTTGAGTCAGGGGCAGAGGAGCAGTACTTC. This encodes CSVESGAEEQYF.